This TCR beta chain came from a study of breast tumors, draining lymph nodes, adjacent tissues. Breast cancer patients provided tissue from their axillary draining lymph nodes. MiXCR, applied by TCRdb to the multiplex PCR reads, yields one record per CDR3 protein. The data contain approximately 300,000 distinct CDR3 sequences, about 33% of them seen just once; the ten biggest clones take up around 1%. A word on this clonotype: Its antigen is undetermined. A much larger clonotype is one base distant, so this may be a read error.

CDR1 is DFQATT, CDR2 SNEGSKA, per germline (reference sequence). CDR3 length: 13 amino acids. Study conclusions and caveats: The lymph node origin of tumor T cells was framed as consistent with a hypothesis, not demonstrated. Compared with lymph nodes, tumors were less diverse; compared with nontumor tissue, more.

The rearrangement links TRBV20-1 to TRBJ2-7; 9 positions match TRBD2. This TCR was recovered from a female donor with breast cancer. Some clones in this sample may be carry-over from other donors' samples. The sample taken for sequencing was axillary lymph node tissue. CDR3 sequence (DNA): TGCAGTGCTCACGTAGCGGGAGTTTACGGGCAGTACTTC. The encoded protein is CSAHVAGVYGQYF.